These 31 T cell receptor beta chains originate from one sample sequenced in a study of shared clonotypes between healthy human individuals. Clones were read by immunoSEQ multiplex PCR, and TCRdb kept only the in-frame ones, dropping some. The sample consists of about 2.4 million clones, approximately 93% of them appearing once. Sequencing was performed on naive CD4+ T cells from PBMCs. The subset denotes: CD45RA+ positively selected. The receptors come from a man between 18 and 35 years old in good health. Some clones in this sample may be carry-over from other donors' samples.

The chain carries TRBV5-1 and TRBJ2-1; unclear D gene. The CDR3 totals 17 residues. The germline V gene encodes CDR1 SGHRS and CDR2 YFSETQ. Trimming stripped 5 bases from V and 0 bases from J, with 18 bases between. As DNA, the CDR3 is TGCGCCAGCAGAGACGAACCACGGTGGAGCTCCTACAATGAGCAGTTCTTC. It is translated as CASRDEPRWSSYNEQFF.

The rearrangement uses TRBV28 and TRBJ1-2; TRBD1 might be the D (6 bases). Germline CDR1 MDHEN, CDR2 SYDVKM. V was trimmed by 3 bases and J by 3 bases, leaving 14 bases between them. The CDR3 length is 15 residues. The CDR3: CASSFSGGGDYGYTF. Written as DNA, the CDR3 is TGTGCCAGCAGTTTTTCGGGGGGCGGCGACTATGGCTACACCTTC.

Worth noting for this clone: At one boundary the junction diverges from the germline segment, which might be a read error. The rearrangement uses TRBV28 and TRBJ2-5; 7 bases align to TRBD1. Germline CDR1 is MDHEN and CDR2 is SYDVKM. The CDR3 contains 13 residues. CDR3 DNA: TGTGCCAGCAGTGTAAAATTACAGGGGCAGTCCGACTTC. This encodes CASSVKLQGQSDF.

In nucleotides, the CDR3 is TGCGCCAGCAGCCGGGACAGGGGTGAGGGCTACACCTTC. Its translation: CASSRDRGEGYTF. This sequence joins TRBV10-1 and TRBJ1-2, with TRBD1 matching over 10 bases. CDR3 length: 13 amino acids. CDR1 is WNHNN, CDR2 SYGVQD, per germline (reference sequence). With 6 bases clipped from V and 8 bases from J, the junction kept 6 bases outside the gene matches.

The V and J genes are TRBV18 and TRBJ1-1; unclear D gene. Trimming cost V 1 base and J 4 bases, with 16 bases left between them. CDR3 length equals 16 residues. Germline-derived CDR1 and CDR2 are KGHSH and LQKENI. The CDR3 sequence: CASSPQAGLVATEAFF. The DNA of the CDR3 is TGTGCCAGCTCACCACAAGCGGGCCTCGTGGCCACTGAAGCTTTCTTT.

The chain uses TRBV18 and TRBJ2-4, with 14 nucleotides matching TRBD2. The CDR3 extends over 19 amino acids. With V trimmed by 3 bases and J by 0 bases, 7 bases remained unmatched. CDR1 is KGHSH, CDR2 LQKENI, per germline. As DNA, the CDR3 is TGTGCCAGCTCACCCGGGACTAGCGGGAGTAGTGTAGCCAAAAACATTCAGTACTTC. This codes for CASSPGTSGSSVAKNIQYF.

The CDR3: CAIKAIGEETQYF. The CDR3 nucleotides read TGTGCCATCAAAGCAATCGGTGAGGAGACCCAGTACTTC. J is TRBJ2-5 and V is TRBV10-3; no definite D call. Trimming took 7 bases from V and 5 from J, leaving 14 bases between them. The length of the CDR3 is 13 residues. Per germline, CDR1 ENHRY and CDR2 SYGVKD.

As to this clone: Other nucleotide sequences from this sample produce the same CDR3. The genes are TRBV20-1 and TRBJ1-2, with TRBD1 as a possible D gene (5 bases). Germline V lookup: CDR1 DFQATT, CDR2 SNEGSKA (reference sequence). The CDR3 contains 11 residues. Deletions cut 6 bases from V and 4 bases from J, with 9 bases between. CDR3 sequence (DNA): TGCAGTGCCGGGGGTGGCTATGGCTACACCTTC. Residues: CSAGGGYGYTF.

This chain joins TRBV5-1 and TRBJ2-2, with TRBD2 as a possible D gene (6 bases). The CDR3 is 15 amino acids. Germline V gene lookup returns CDR1 SGHRS and CDR2 YFSETQ. Deletions cut 4 bases from V and 3 bases from J, with 13 bases between. CDR3 protein: CASSPAGLDTGELFF. The CDR3 DNA reads as TGCGCCAGCAGCCCCGCGGGGTTGGACACCGGGGAGCTGTTTTTT. Full variable domain (outside the CDR3, taken from reference TRBV5-1 and TRBJ2-2): KAGVTQTPRYLIKTRGQQVTLSCSPISGHRSVSWYQQTPGQGLQFLFEYFSETQRNKGNFPGRFSGRQFSNSRSEMNVSTLELGDSALYLCASSPAGLDTGELFFGEGSRLTVL.

The chain couples TRBV7-9 to TRBJ2-2, with D perhaps TRBD2 (7 bases). There are 15 residues in the CDR3. The germline V gene encodes CDR1 SEHNR and CDR2 FQNEAQ (reference sequence). The V gene lost 5 bases and the J gene lost 7 bases, with 17 bases spanning the gap. As DNA, the CDR3 is TGTGCCAGCAGCCCAAAGGCGGGGGCAATCGGGGAGCTGTTTTTT. The encoded protein is CASSPKAGAIGELFF.

A few counts support this clone. The chain has TRBV11-2 and TRBJ2-5, with no clear D. V gave up 5 bases and J gave up 5 bases, with 15 bases separating them. CDR3 length: 14 residues. Germline V gene data show CDR1 as SGHAT and CDR2 as FQNNGV. The CDR3 is CASSAQFVAETQYF. The CDR3, as DNA: TGTGCCAGCAGCGCTCAGTTCGTCGCCGAGACCCAGTACTTC.

The V call is TRBV6-1, the J call TRBJ2-5; TRBD1 aligns across 7 bases. The CDR3 has 14 amino acids. V shed 7 bases and J 0 bases; nucleotides not matched to a gene: 5. Germline CDR1 reads MNHNS; CDR2 reads SASEGT. CDR3: CASTPGQYQETQYF. CDR3 DNA sequence: TGTGCCAGCACTCCGGGACAGTACCAAGAGACCCAGTACTTC.

The chain uses TRBV14 and TRBJ2-1; 16 nucleotides align to TRBD2. V shed 3 bases and J 2 bases; nucleotides not matched to a gene: 4. Germline loops: CDR1 SGHDN, CDR2 FVKESK. The CDR3 extends over 18 amino acids. The chain's CDR3 is CASSHSGLAGGPYNEQFF. DNA for the CDR3: TGTGCCAGCAGCCACTCGGGACTAGCGGGAGGGCCCTACAATGAGCAGTTCTTC.

The chain uses TRBV29-1 and TRBJ2-5; D may be TRBD1 (6 bases). Germline CDR1 SQVTM, CDR2 ANQGSEA. V was shortened by 6 bases and J by 1 base, with 18 bases between the two germline ends. This CDR3 spans 15 amino acids. The CDR3 DNA sequence: TGCAGCGTCCGACCTTCCGGGACACCCCAAGAGACCCAGTACTTC. Protein sequence: CSVRPSGTPQETQYF.

The rearrangement links TRBV19 to TRBJ1-2; perhaps TRBD1 as D (6 bases). V gave up 5 bases and J gave up 7 bases, with 20 bases separating them. The CDR3 spans 15 residues. Germline V CDR1 and CDR2: LNHDA, SQIVND (reference sequence). The CDR3 DNA sequence: TGTGCCAGTAGTGCCCAGACAGGCCAGGGACTTGGCTACACCTTC. Its translation: CASSAQTGQGLGYTF. Full variable domain (missing parts from reference TRBV19 and TRBJ1-2): DGGITQSPKYLFRKEGQNVTLSCEQNLNHDAMYWYRQDPGQGLRLIYYSQIVNDFQKGDIAEGYSVSREKKESFPLTVTSAQKNPTAFYLCASSAQTGQGLGYTFGSGTRLTVV.

The V gene is TRBV10-3, the J gene TRBJ2-1; 9 bases are a match to TRBD1. CDR1 is ENHRY and CDR2 is SYGVKD in the germline V gene. V trimming: 6 bases; J trimming: 4 bases; junction bases outside the gene matches: 13. The CDR3 length is 17 residues. This chain's CDR3 is CAIRDRGTSSPYNEQFF. DNA for the CDR3: TGTGCCATCAGGGACAGGGGAACTAGCAGCCCGTACAATGAGCAGTTCTTC.

The V gene is TRBV14, the J gene TRBJ2-3, with 7 bases aligning to TRBD2. This CDR3 has 15 amino acids. Germline-derived CDR1 and CDR2 are SGHDN and FVKESK. The J segment lost 0 bases and the V segment lost 4 bases, leaving 4 bases of the junction unmatched. CDR3 nucleotide sequence: TGTGCCAGCAGCCGAAGGCGGGAGAGCACAGATACGCAGTATTTT. Its translation: CASSRRRESTDTQYF.

The chain couples TRBV11-1 to TRBJ1-2; possible D gene TRBD1, 5 bases. This CDR3 is 12 amino acids long. Germline V lookup: CDR1 SGHAT, CDR2 FQDESV (reference sequence). V dropped 8 bases and J dropped 7 bases, with 14 bases sitting between them. CDR3 loop: CASGRDIAGYTF. CDR3 DNA: TGTGCCAGCGGCAGGGATATCGCTGGCTACACCTTC.

The V and J genes are TRBV7-3 and TRBJ2-7; D is uncertain. V was pared by 2 bases and J by 2 bases, with 7 bases between. CDR1 and CDR2 (germline): SGHTA, FQGTGA. The CDR3 is 13 amino acids. CDR3 sequence (DNA): TGTGCCAGCAGCTTAGCAGAAACCTACGAGCAGTACTTC. This codes for CASSLAETYEQYF.

The CDR3, as DNA: TGTGCCAGCGGGGACAGGAATATCTACGAGCAGTACTTC. As protein: CASGDRNIYEQYF. This chain uses TRBV28 with TRBJ2-7, with 8 bases fitting TRBD1. The CDR3 loop spans 13 amino acids. Trimming at V came to 8 bases and at J to 3 bases, leaving 6 bases not matched to a gene. The germline V gene encodes CDR1 MDHEN and CDR2 SYDVKM.

This chain connects TRBV30 to TRBJ2-7; D possibly corresponds to TRBD2 (6 bases). The germline V gene has CDR1 GTSNPN and CDR2 SVGIG (reference sequence). Trimming pared 2 bases from V and 4 bases from J, leaving 12 bases between. CDR3 length: 13 residues. CDR3 DNA: TGTGCCTGGAGTATCGGGGGAAGATACGAGCAGTACTTC. Translating it yields CAWSIGGRYEQYF.

J is TRBJ1-2 and V is TRBV11-2, with TRBD1 as a possible D gene (6 bases). This CDR3 has 14 residues. Germline-derived CDR1 and CDR2 are SGHAT and FQNNGV. V lost 5 bases and J lost 8, with 18 bases in between. CDR3 nucleotide sequence: TGTGCCAGCAGCGCTATAACAGGGAGGAGAGGCTACACCTTC. Amino acid sequence: CASSAITGRRGYTF.

The rearrangement uses TRBV2 and TRBJ1-1, with D perhaps matching TRBD1 (5 bases). Germline CDR1 and CDR2: SNHLY and FYNNEI. V lost 5 bases and J lost 0, with 16 bases in between. This CDR3 is built from 16 residues. This CDR3 is CASSPWGGTMNTEAFF. DNA for the CDR3: TGTGCCAGCAGTCCCTGGGGAGGGACCATGAACACTGAAGCTTTCTTT. The full variable domain, rest sourced from reference TRBV2 and TRBJ1-1, is EPEVTQTPSHQVTQMGQEVILRCVPISNHLYFYWYRQILGQKVEFLVSFYNNEISEKSEIFDDQFSVERPDGSNFTLKIRSTKLEDSAMYFCASSPWGGTMNTEAFFGQGTRLTVV.

The rearrangement uses TRBV11-2 and TRBJ1-2; possibly TRBD1 for D (5 bases). Germline CDR1 reads SGHAT; CDR2 reads FQNNGV. This CDR3 has 13 amino acids. V was trimmed by 1 base and J by 8 bases, leaving 11 bases between them. As DNA, the CDR3 is TGTGCCAGCAGCTTAGGAGGGACCGAGGGCTACACCTTC. It yields the protein CASSLGGTEGYTF.

The chain carries TRBV4-1 and TRBJ2-1; 7 nucleotides match TRBD2. J was trimmed by 2 bases and V by 4 bases; bases with no gene match: 8. Germline loops: CDR1 MGHRA, CDR2 YSYEKL. CDR3 length equals 16 residues. CDR3 region: CASSRGTMGTYNEQFF. Here the CDR3 DNA reads TGCGCCAGCAGCCGCGGGACTATGGGAACCTACAATGAGCAGTTCTTC.

The V gene is TRBV11-2, the J gene TRBJ1-6; 7 bases are shared with TRBD1. Per the germline V gene, CDR1 is SGHAT and CDR2 is FQNNGV. There are 15 residues in the CDR3. V was pared by 1 base and J by 7 bases, with 4 bases of the junction left unmatched. The CDR3 coding sequence is TGTGCCAGCAGCTTAGTAGGACAGGCCAATTCACCCCTCCACTTT. Translated: CASSLVGQANSPLHF.

The J gene is TRBJ2-4, the V gene TRBV2; 7 nucleotides agree with TRBD2. The V and J ends lost 6 bases and 2 bases, in that order; junction bases with no gene match: 10. Germline CDR1 and CDR2: SNHLY and FYNNEI. This CDR3 has 16 amino acids. DNA for the CDR3: TGTGCCAGCAGCCCCAGCAGCGGGAATTCCAAAAACATTCAGTACTTC. This encodes CASSPSSGNSKNIQYF.

The genes are TRBV7-8 and TRBJ1-1; D may be TRBD1 (5 bases). The CDR3 totals 15 residues. The V end was cut by 1 base, the J end by 0 bases, with 9 bases between. CDR1 is SGHVS, CDR2 FQNEAQ, per germline. The CDR3 coding sequence is TGTGCCAGCAGCTTAGGTCGGGGGATGAACACTGAAGCTTTCTTT. Translated, it gives CASSLGRGMNTEAFF.

The rearrangement joins TRBV5-1 to TRBJ2-3; maybe TRBD2 (6 bases). The V end lost 0 bases, the J end lost 5 bases, and 13 bases lay between the germline ends. The CDR3 length is 15 residues. Germline V gene sequence: CDR1 SGHRS, CDR2 YFSETQ. CDR3 loop: CASSLEGLHGDTQYF. Here the CDR3 DNA reads TGCGCCAGCAGCTTGGAGGGACTCCATGGAGATACGCAGTATTTT.

The rearrangement uses TRBV28 and TRBJ2-7; TRBD2 agrees at 11 bases. V was clipped by 4 bases and J by 0 bases; unmatched bases: 8. Germline loops: CDR1 MDHEN, CDR2 SYDVKM. The CDR3 is 17 residues long. The CDR3 sequence: CASSYGASGRSSYEQYF. The CDR3 nucleotides read TGTGCCAGCAGTTACGGGGCTAGCGGGAGGAGCTCCTACGAGCAGTACTTC.

The chain has TRBV28 and TRBJ2-7, with D tentatively TRBD1 (5 bases). Per germline, CDR1 MDHEN and CDR2 SYDVKM. The length of the CDR3 is 14 residues. Trimming left V 5 bases short and J 3 bases short, with 14 bases between. Written as DNA, the CDR3 is TGTGCCAGCAGTAGGGCAGGGAATGTCTACGAGCAGTACTTC. This translates into CASSRAGNVYEQYF.